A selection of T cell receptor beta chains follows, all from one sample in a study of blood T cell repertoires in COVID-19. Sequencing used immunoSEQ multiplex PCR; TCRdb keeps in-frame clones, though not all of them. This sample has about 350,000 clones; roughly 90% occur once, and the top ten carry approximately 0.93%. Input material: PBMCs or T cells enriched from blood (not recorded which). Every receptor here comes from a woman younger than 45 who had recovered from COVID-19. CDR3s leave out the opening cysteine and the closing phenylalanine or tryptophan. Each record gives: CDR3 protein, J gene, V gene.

ASSEGASEAF | TRBJ1-1 | TRBV2
ASSFRRSARGGTDTQY | TRBJ2-3 | TRBV6-2/TRBV6-3
ASSLRTKETQY | TRBJ2-5 | TRBV11-2
ASRTTENTEAF | TRBJ1-1 | TRBV19
ASRVTGQHSPLH | TRBJ1-6 | TRBV19
ASSQTRQEKNEKLF | TRBJ1-4 | TRBV3-1/TRBV3-2
ASSLAGGGDTQY | TRBJ2-3 | TRBV5-1
ASREGQNYGYT | TRBJ1-2 | TRBV28
ASSFIGTSGELAKNIQY | TRBJ2-4 | TRBV7-2
ASSEDSYSPLH | TRBJ1-6 | TRBV11-2
ASSQGSRGLSYGYT | TRBJ1-2 | TRBV4-3
ASRTGIDTEAF | TRBJ1-1 | TRBV18
ASSSAGVGDEQF | TRBJ2-1 | TRBV7-6
ASSPLRDRGETQY | TRBJ2-5 | TRBV5-1
ASSLRTSGETVSYEQY | TRBJ2-7 | TRBV5-1
ASNLEGFSYGYT | TRBJ1-2 | TRBV19
SVGQQLGYT | TRBJ1-2 | TRBV29-1
ASSLGVGQGMNTEAF | TRBJ1-1 | TRBV5-5
ASSFPSHSILTDTQY | TRBJ2-3 | TRBV28
ASNPGQGVYEQY | TRBJ2-7 | TRBV10-2
ASSPPFTGKDEQY | TRBJ2-7 | TRBV9
AAVGKNTEAF | TRBJ1-1 | TRBV6-5
AISESGQGNQPQH | TRBJ1-5 | TRBV10-3
ASSSTQGAHPEAF | TRBJ1-1 | TRBV28
ASSPALQGTYNEQF | TRBJ2-1 | TRBV7-6
ASGAPPPGEGETQY | TRBJ2-5 | TRBV2
ASSQAGTGAHEQY | TRBJ2-7 | TRBV23-1
ASRTGGWSYEQY | TRBJ2-7 | TRBV27
ASSRRTGETYEQY | TRBJ2-7 | TRBV14
ASSESGQYNEQF | TRBJ2-1 | TRBV6-4
ASSPGDKGYNEQF | TRBJ2-1 | TRBV5-1
ASSLLGGTNTAYEQY | TRBJ2-7 | TRBV27
ASSPDRDQPQH | TRBJ1-5 | TRBV18
ASSLVGGSSVLEAF | TRBJ1-1 | TRBV5-5
ASSLSTGTGELF | TRBJ2-2 | TRBV11-2
ASSATTGARGGYT | TRBJ1-2 | TRBV9
ASTRATGSGNTIY | TRBJ1-3 | TRBV6-5
ASLDSDSNQPQH | TRBJ1-5 | TRBV6-6
ATPGTGGFNEQF | TRBJ2-1 | TRBV7-9
ASSLEGAHNQPQH | TRBJ1-5 | TRBV5-1
ATNYRGNQPQH | TRBJ1-5 | TRBV19
ASSLGLAGGSTDTQY | TRBJ2-3 | TRBV7-2
ASSQFPGQYNEQF | TRBJ2-1 | TRBV3-1/TRBV3-2
ASSSGTGGYTEAF | TRBJ1-1 | TRBV9
ASSLVRGAIPYEQY | TRBJ2-7 | TRBV7-9
ASRRGGRGTGELF | TRBJ2-2 | TRBV9
ASSPGQMNTEAF | TRBJ1-1 | TRBV5-1
ASSLRIAGGYT | TRBJ1-2 | TRBV28
ATSREPRGRNSPLH | TRBJ1-6 | TRBV15
ASSQGRVNYGYT | TRBJ1-2 | TRBV3-1/TRBV3-2
ASSLGQFSNQPQH | TRBJ1-5 | TRBV5-8
ASSYGGGLQETQY | TRBJ2-5 | TRBV6-5
ASTTLGQGSTEAF | TRBJ1-1 | TRBV19
ASGLVIGGAPDTQY | TRBJ2-3 | TRBV12-5
ASSIMAGGRGYGYT | TRBJ1-2 | TRBV19
ASSSLAGGPTDTQY | TRBJ2-3 | TRBV6-2/TRBV6-3
ATMPPGTGGSGNTIY | TRBJ1-3 | TRBV28
ATSKERGGTDTQY | TRBJ2-3 | TRBV15